The T cell receptor beta chain described here comes from a study of T cells in Graves' hyperthyroidism and ophthalmopathy. Ophthalmopathy cases scored 3 or more on the Clinical Activity Score and 4 or more on NOSPECS grade, with duration below 3 months. V was clipped by 3 bases and J by 2 bases; unmatched bases: 0. This CDR3 region has 14 residues. Germline V lookup: CDR1 SGDLS, CDR2 YYNGEE. Amplified regions were TCR beta CDR3 sequences from RNA transcripts. HTBI primers drove first-round RT-PCR of the TCR CDR3. TCRdb re-derived calls from the multiplex PCR reads in MiXCR, one entry per CDR3 protein. The table includes 400,000 to 600,000 distinct CDR3 sequences, 15% to 20% detected once. Study-level results: Appearing also in blood were most of the thyroid clonotypes expanded above 0.001.

This clonotype was seen a handful of times. Antigen: not known. The receptor's source is a young woman with Graves' ophthalmopathy. The genes are TRBV9 and TRBJ2-1; 9 nucleotides line up with TRBD1. The source material was blood. The CDR3 spells CASSGTGAYNEQFF. The CDR3 DNA follows: TGTGCCAGCAGCGGGACAGGGGCCTACAATGAGCAGTTCTTC.